The T cell receptor beta chain under discussion was sequenced for a study of blood T cell repertoires in COVID-19. About the research overall: PBMCs, B-cell-depleted T cells, or T cells were the source of the cDNA or gDNA that made up the material.

Original processing notes: The authors estimated nucleated cell counts from reference gene primer amplification. Libraries were prepared by immunoSEQ multiplex PCR; TCRdb keeps only in-frame clonotypes and omits some of them. Clone size and V and J calls were adopted from that table, with D and trimming inferred from the DNA. Of more than 150,000 clones listed, under 85% were seen once; the top ten hold 15% to 20%. Germline CDR1 is LNHDA and CDR2 is SQIVND (reference sequence). Germline trimming cut 6 bases from V and 9 bases from J; bases unmatched to any gene: 16. This CDR3 is 18 amino acids long. The rearrangement joins TRBV19 to TRBJ2-1, with 14 nucleotides matching TRBD2. The TCR was taken from a man in his sixties with active or convalescent COVID-19. The source material was peripheral blood. In DNA, the CDR3 is TGTGCCAGTAGCCATTCCCCCGGGACTAGCGGGAGTGGGAGTGAGCAGTTCTTC. Translation gives CASSHSPGTSGSGSEQFF.